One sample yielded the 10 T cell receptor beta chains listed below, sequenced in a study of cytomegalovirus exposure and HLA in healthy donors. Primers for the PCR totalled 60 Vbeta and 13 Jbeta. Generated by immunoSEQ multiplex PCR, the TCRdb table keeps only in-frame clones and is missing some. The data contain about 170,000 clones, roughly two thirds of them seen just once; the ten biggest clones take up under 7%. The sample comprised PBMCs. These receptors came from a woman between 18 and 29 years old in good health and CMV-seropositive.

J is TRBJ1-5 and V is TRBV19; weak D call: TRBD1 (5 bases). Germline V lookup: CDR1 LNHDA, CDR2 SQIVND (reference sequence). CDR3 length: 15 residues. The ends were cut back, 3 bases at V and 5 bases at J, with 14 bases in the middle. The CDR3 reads CASSIGWGDYQPQHF. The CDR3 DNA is TGTGCCAGTAGTATTGGCTGGGGGGATTATCAGCCCCAGCATTTT.

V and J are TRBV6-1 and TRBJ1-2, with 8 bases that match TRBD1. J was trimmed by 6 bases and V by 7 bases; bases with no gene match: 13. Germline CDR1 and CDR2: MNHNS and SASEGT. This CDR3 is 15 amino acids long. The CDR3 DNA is TGTGCCAGCATGCCCCCCGCTACCAGGGGGCATGGCTACACCTTC. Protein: CASMPPATRGHGYTF.

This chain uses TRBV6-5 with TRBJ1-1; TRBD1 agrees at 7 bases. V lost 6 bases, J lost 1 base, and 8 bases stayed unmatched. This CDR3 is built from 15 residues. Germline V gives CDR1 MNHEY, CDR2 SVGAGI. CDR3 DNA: TGTGCCAGCAGACACGACGACAGGGCGAACACTGAAGCTTTCTTT. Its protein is CASRHDDRANTEAFF.

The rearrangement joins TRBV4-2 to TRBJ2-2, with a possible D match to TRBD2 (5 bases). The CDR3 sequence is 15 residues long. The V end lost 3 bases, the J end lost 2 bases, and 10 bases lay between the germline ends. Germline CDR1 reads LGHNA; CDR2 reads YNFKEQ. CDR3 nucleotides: TGTGCCAGCAGCCAGGAGGCCCCTAACACCGGGGAGCTGTTTTTT. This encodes CASSQEAPNTGELFF.

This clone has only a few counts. DNA of the CDR3: TGTGCCAGCAGCCCCTCCCCGAAGAGAAGCTCCTACGAGCAGTACTTC. It specifies CASSPSPKRSSYEQYF. The chain links TRBV9 to TRBJ2-7; D remains unclear. Germline V lookup: CDR1 SGDLS, CDR2 YYNGEE. V dropped 4 bases and J dropped 0 bases, with 17 bases sitting between them. The CDR3 has 16 residues. The variable domain in full, with the rest retrieved from reference TRBV9 and TRBJ2-7, is DSGVTQTPKHLITATGQRVTLRCSPRSGDLSVYWYQQSLDQGLQFLIQYYNGEERAKGNILERFSAQQFPDLHSELNLSSLELGDSALYFCASSPSPKRSSYEQYFGPGTRLTVT.

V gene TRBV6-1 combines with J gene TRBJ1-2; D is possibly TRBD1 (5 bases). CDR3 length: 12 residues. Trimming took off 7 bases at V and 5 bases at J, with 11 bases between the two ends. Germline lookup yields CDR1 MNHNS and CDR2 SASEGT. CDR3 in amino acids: CASKVGLYGYTF. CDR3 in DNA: TGTGCCAGCAAGGTGGGACTGTATGGCTACACCTTC.

CDR3 sequence: CFGSDGGGFSENTEAFF. DNA of the CDR3: TGTTTTGGCTCAGACGGGGGGGGCTTTAGTGAGAACACTGAAGCTTTCTTT. This rearrangement joins TRBV21-1 to TRBJ1-1. TRBV21-1 is a pseudogene segment. The CDR3 is 17 amino acids.

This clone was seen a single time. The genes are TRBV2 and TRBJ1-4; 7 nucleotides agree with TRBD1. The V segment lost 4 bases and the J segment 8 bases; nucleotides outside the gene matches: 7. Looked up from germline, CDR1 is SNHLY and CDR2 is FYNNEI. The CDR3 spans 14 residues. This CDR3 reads CASSGQGGTEKLFF. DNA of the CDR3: TGTGCCAGCAGTGGACAGGGAGGTACAGAAAAACTGTTTTTT.

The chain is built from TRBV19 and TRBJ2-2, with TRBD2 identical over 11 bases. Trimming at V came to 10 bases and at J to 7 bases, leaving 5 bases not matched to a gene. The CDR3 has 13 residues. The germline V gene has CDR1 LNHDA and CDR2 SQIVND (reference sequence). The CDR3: CATVGLAGGELFF. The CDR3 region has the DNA TGTGCCACCGTTGGACTAGCGGGCGGGGAGCTGTTTTTT.

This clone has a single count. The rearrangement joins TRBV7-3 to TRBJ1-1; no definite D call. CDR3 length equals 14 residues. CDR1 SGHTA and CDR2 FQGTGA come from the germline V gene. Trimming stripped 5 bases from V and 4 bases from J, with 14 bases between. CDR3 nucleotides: TGTGCCAGCAGCCCCCGAGGGTCCGCCACTGAAGCTTTCTTT. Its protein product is CASSPRGSATEAFF.